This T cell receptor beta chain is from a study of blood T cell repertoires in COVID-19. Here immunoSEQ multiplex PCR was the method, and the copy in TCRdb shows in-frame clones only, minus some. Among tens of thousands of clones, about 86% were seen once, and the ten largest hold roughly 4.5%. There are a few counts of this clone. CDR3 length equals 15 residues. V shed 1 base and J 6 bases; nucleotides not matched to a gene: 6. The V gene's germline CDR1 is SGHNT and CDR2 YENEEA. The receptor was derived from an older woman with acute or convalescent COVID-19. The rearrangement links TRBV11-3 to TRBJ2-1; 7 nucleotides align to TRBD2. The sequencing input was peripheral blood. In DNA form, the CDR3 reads TGTGCCAGCAGCTTAGGCGGGGGTAGGGTCAATGAGCAGTTCTTC. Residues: CASSLGGGRVNEQFF.